The present entry profiles one T cell receptor beta chain with its context. The record originates from a study of cytomegalovirus exposure and HLA in healthy donors. CDR1 SGHRS and CDR2 YFSETQ come from the germline V gene. The CDR3 runs 14 residues. Trimming shortened V by 4 bases and J by 4 bases, and 14 bases separated the two germline ends. In the PCR, 60 Vbeta and 13 Jbeta primers were used. Generated by immunoSEQ multiplex PCR, the TCRdb table keeps only in-frame clones and is missing some. This table has roughly 130,000 clones, about 80% appearing once. V and J are TRBV5-1 and TRBJ1-2; D remains ambiguous. The sequencing input was PBMCs. The TCR was taken from a middle-aged man in good health and CMV-seronegative. The CDR3 sequence is CASSPSEFGYGYTF. For the CDR3, the DNA is TGCGCCAGCAGCCCCTCCGAATTCGGCTATGGCTACACCTTC.